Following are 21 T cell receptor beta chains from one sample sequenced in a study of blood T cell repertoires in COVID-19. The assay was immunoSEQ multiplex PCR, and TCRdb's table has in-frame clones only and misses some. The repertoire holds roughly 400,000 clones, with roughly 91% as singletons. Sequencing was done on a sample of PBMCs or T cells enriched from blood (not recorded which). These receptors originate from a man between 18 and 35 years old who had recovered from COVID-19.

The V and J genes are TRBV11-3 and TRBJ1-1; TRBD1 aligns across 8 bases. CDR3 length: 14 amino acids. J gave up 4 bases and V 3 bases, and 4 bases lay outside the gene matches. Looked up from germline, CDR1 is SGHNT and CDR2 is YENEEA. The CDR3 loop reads CASSFRQGATEAFF. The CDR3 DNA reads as TGTGCCAGCAGCTTCCGGCAGGGGGCCACTGAAGCTTTCTTT.

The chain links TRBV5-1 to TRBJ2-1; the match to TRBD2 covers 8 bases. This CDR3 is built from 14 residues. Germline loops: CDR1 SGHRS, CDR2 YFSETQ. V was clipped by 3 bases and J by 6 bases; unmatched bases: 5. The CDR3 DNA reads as TGCGCCAGCAGCTCAGGACTAGCAGGCAATGAGCAGTTCTTC. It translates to CASSSGLAGNEQFF.

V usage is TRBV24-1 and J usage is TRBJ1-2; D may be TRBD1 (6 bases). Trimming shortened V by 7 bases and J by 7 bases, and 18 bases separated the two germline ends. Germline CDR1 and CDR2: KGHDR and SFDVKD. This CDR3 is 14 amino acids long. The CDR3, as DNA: TGTGCCACCAGCTACAGGGAAAAGCGGGGTGGCTACACCTTC. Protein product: CATSYREKRGGYTF.

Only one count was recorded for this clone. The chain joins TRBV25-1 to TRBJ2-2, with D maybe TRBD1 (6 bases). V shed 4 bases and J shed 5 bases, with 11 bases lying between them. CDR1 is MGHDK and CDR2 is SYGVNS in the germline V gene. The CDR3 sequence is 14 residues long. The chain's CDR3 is CASSAGQLTGELFF. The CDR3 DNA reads TGTGCCAGCAGTGCCGGACAGCTAACCGGGGAGCTGTTTTTT.

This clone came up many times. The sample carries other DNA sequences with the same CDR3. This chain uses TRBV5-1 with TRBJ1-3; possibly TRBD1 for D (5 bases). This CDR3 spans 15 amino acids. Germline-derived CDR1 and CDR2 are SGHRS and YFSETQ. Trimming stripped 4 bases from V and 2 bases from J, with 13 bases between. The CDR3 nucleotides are TGCGCCAGCAGCCCCCAGGGATTAGCTGGAAACACCATATATTTT. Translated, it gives CASSPQGLAGNTIYF.

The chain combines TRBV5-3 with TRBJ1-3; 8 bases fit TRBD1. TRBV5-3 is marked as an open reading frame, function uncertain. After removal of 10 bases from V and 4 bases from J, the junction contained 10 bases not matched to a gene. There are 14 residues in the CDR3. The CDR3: CAPRRDRPGNTIYF. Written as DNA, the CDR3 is TGTGCCCCTAGGAGGGACAGGCCGGGAAACACCATATATTTT.

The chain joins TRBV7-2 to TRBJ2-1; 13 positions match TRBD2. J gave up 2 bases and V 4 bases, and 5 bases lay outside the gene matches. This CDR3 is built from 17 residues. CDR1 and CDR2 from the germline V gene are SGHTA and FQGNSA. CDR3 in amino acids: CASSSTSGGPPYNEQFF. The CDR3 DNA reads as TGTGCCAGCAGCTCGACTAGCGGGGGGCCCCCCTACAATGAGCAGTTCTTC.

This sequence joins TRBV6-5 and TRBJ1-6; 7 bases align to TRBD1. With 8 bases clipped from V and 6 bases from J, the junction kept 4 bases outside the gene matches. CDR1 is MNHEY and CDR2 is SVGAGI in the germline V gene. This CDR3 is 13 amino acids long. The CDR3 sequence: CASGRQGNSPLHF. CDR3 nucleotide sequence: TGTGCCAGCGGGCGACAGGGTAATTCACCCCTCCACTTT.

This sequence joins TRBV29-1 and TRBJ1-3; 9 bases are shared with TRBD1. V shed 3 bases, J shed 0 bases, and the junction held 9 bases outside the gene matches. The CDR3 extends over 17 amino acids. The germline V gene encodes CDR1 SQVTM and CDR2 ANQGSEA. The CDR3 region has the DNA TGCAGCGTTGAGGGGGGACAGGGATGGAACTCTGGAAACACCATATATTTT. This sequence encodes CSVEGGQGWNSGNTIYF.

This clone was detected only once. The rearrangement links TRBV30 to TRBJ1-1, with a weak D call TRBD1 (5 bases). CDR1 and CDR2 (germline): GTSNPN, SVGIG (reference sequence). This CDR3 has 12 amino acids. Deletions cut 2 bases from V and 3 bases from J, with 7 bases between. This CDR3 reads CAWSYRHTEAFF. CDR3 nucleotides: TGTGCCTGGAGTTACAGGCACACTGAAGCTTTCTTT.

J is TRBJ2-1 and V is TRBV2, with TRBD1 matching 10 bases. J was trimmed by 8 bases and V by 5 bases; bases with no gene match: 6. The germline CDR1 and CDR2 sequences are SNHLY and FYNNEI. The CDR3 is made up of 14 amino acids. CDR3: CASSPGTGVYEQFF. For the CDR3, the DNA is TGTGCCAGCAGTCCCGGGACAGGGGTCTATGAGCAGTTCTTC.

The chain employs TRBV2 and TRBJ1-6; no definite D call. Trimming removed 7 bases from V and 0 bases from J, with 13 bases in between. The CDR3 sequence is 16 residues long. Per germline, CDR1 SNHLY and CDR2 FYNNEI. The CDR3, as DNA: TGTGCCAGCAAAAGCCACGCGAGCTCCTATAATTCACCCCTCCACTTT. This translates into CASKSHASSYNSPLHF.

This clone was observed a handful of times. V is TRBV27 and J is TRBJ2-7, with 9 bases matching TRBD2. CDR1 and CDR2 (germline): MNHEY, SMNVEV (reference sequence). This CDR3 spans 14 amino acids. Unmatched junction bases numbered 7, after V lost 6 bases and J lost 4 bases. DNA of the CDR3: TGTGCCAGCAGCCGCCGAGCGGGAGGTTACGAGCAGTACTTC. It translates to CASSRRAGGYEQYF.

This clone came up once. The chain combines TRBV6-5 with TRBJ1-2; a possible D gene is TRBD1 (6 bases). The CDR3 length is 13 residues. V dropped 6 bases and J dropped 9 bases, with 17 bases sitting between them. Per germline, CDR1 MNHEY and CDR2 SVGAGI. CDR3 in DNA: TGTGCCAGCAGCCACAACAGGGTTTCGAGCTACACCTTC. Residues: CASSHNRVSSYTF.

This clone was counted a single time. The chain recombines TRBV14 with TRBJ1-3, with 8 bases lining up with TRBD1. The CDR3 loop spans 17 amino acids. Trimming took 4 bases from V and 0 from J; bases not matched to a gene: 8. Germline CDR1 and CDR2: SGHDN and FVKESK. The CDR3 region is CASSPYRDRISGNTIYF. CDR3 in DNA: TGTGCCAGCAGCCCGTACCGGGACAGGATCTCTGGAAACACCATATATTTT.

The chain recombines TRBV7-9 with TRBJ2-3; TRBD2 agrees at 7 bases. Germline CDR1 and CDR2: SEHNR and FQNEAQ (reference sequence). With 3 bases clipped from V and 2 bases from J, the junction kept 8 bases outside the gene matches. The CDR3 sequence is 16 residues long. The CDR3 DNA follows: TGTGCCAGCAGCTTTCCCCCGGGGGGTAACACAGATACGCAGTATTTT. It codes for CASSFPPGGNTDTQYF. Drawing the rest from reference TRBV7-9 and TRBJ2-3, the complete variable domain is DTGVSQNPRHKITKRGQNVTFRCDPISEHNRLYWYRQTLGQGPEFLTYFQNEAQLEKSRLLSDRFSAERPKGSFSTLEIQRTEQGDSAMYLCASSFPPGGNTDTQYFGPGTRLTVL.

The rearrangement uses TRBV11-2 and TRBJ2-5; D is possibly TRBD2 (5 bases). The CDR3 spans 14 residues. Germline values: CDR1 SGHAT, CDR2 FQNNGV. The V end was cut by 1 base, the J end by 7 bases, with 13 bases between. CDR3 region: CASSLVRGRGTQYF. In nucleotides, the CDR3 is TGTGCCAGCAGCTTAGTCCGGGGAAGAGGGACCCAGTACTTC. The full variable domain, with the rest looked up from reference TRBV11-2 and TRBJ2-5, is EAGVAQSPRYKIIEKRQSVAFWCNPISGHATLYWYQQILGQGPKLLIQFQNNGVVDDSQLPKDRFSAERLKGVDSTLKIQPAKLEDSAVYLCASSLVRGRGTQYFGPGTRLLVL.

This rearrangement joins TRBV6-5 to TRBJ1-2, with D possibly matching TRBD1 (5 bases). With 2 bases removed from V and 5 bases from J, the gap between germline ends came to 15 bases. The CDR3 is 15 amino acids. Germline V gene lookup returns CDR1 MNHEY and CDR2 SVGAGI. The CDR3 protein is CASSYQGRGGYGYTF. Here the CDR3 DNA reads TGTGCCAGCAGTTACCAGGGCCGAGGAGGGTATGGCTACACCTTC.

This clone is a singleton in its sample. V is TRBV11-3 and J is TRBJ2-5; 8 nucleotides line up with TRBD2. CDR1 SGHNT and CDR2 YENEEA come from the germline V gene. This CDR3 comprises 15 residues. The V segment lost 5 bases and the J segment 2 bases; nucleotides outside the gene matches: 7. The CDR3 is CASSLRTSRQETQYF. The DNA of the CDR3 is TGTGCCAGCAGCCTGCGGACTAGCAGGCAAGAGACCCAGTACTTC.

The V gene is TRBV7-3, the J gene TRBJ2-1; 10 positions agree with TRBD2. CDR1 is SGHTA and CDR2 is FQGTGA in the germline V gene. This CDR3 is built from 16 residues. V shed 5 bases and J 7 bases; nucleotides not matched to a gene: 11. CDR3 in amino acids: CASSPRAGTSVNEQFF. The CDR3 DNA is TGTGCCAGCAGCCCCCGAGCCGGGACTAGCGTTAATGAGCAGTTCTTC.

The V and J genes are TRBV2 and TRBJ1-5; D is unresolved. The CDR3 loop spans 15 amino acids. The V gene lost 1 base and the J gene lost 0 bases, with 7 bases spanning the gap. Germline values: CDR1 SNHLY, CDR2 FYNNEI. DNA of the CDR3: TGTGCCAGCAGTGAAGACAACTATAGCAATCAGCCCCAGCATTTT. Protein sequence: CASSEDNYSNQPQHF.